Presented here are 10 T cell receptor beta chains from one specimen sequenced in a study of beta chain features in type 1 diabetes. The whole isolated RNA underwent reverse transcription, so sequencing captured expressed TCRB transcripts. The method was immunoSEQ multiplex PCR; TCRdb's version includes in-frame clones alone and lacks a portion of them. The sample contains over 150,000 clones, 8.1% of which appear only once. Sequenced material: central memory CD4+ T cells from blood. Source of these receptors: a man aged 18-30 years in good health.

This clone was counted a few times. The chain recombines TRBV4-2 with TRBJ2-1; D may be TRBD1 (5 bases). The CDR3 contains 13 residues. Per germline, CDR1 LGHNA and CDR2 YNFKEQ. The V end lost 5 bases, the J end lost 7 bases, and 12 bases lay between the germline ends. CDR3 DNA sequence: TGTGCCAGCAGCAAGGACATGGGGAATGAGCAGTTCTTC. Residues: CASSKDMGNEQFF.

This clone was seen a few times. Other DNA sequences in this specimen translate into the identical CDR3. V gene TRBV10-3 combines with J gene TRBJ1-5, with D unclear. The length of the CDR3 is 14 residues. Germline CDR1 and CDR2: ENHRY and SYGVKD. The germline V and J ends were trimmed by 2 bases and 2 bases, with 7 bases remaining between them. In nucleotides, the CDR3 is TGTGCCATCAGTGAGGAGGGAGGCAATCAGCCCCAGCATTTT. Protein product: CAISEEGGNQPQHF.

The CDR3, as DNA: TGTGCCAGCAGCCCTGATGGACTGAACTATGGCTACACCTTC. Protein sequence: CASSPDGLNYGYTF. The V call is TRBV7-2, the J call TRBJ1-2; D remains unclear. The V gene's germline CDR1 is SGHTA and CDR2 FQGNSA. V shed 5 bases and J shed 2 bases, with 12 bases lying between them. The CDR3 has 14 amino acids.

This sequence joins TRBV28 and TRBJ1-1, with 8 bases aligning to TRBD1. Looked up from germline, CDR1 is MDHEN and CDR2 is SYDVKM. The V and J ends lost 6 bases and 7 bases, in that order; junction bases with no gene match: 7. The CDR3 is 13 amino acids. The CDR3 here is CASRDRTGFEAFF. In DNA, the CDR3 is TGTGCCAGCAGGGACAGGACAGGGTTTGAAGCTTTCTTT.

J is TRBJ2-7 and V is TRBV5-1; 12 bases align to TRBD2. J was trimmed by 6 bases and V by 3 bases; bases with no gene match: 7. The CDR3 extends over 15 amino acids. Germline V gene lookup returns CDR1 SGHRS and CDR2 YFSETQ. The CDR3 region has the DNA TGCGCCAGCAGCTGGACTAGCGGGACTGGCACCGAGCAGTACTTC. Residues: CASSWTSGTGTEQYF.

This clone turned up a few times. In DNA, the CDR3 is TGTGCCAGTAGTCTACAGGGGGTTGGAACCGGGGAGCTGTTTTTT. It yields the protein CASSLQGVGTGELFF. The rearrangement uses TRBV19 and TRBJ2-2, with 8 bases identical to TRBD1. With V trimmed by 5 bases and J by 5 bases, 7 bases remained unmatched. CDR3 length: 15 amino acids. CDR1 and CDR2 from the germline V gene are LNHDA and SQIVND (reference sequence).

This clone was detected only a few times. The chain combines TRBV5-1 with TRBJ2-2; possibly TRBD1 for D (5 bases). This CDR3 has 16 amino acids. Trimming took 4 bases from V and 0 from J, leaving 13 bases between them. The germline V gene has CDR1 SGHRS and CDR2 YFSETQ. This CDR3 is CASSILGAANTGELFF. The CDR3 nucleotides read TGCGCCAGCAGCATCTTAGGGGCCGCGAACACCGGGGAGCTGTTTTTT.

The rearrangement links TRBV2 to TRBJ1-2; 8 positions match TRBD1. Germline V gene lookup returns CDR1 SNHLY and CDR2 FYNNEI. The CDR3 has 16 residues. V shed 4 bases and J 6 bases; nucleotides not matched to a gene: 13. CDR3 sequence (DNA): TGTGCCAGCAGTGGATTCCCGGGGGAGACAGGGGATGGCTACACCTTC. Protein sequence: CASSGFPGETGDGYTF.

This clone was seen ten or more times. The chain joins TRBV30 to TRBJ2-1; TRBD2 matches at 12 bases. Germline trimming cut 3 bases from V and 15 bases from J; bases unmatched to any gene: 15. Germline CDR1 and CDR2: GTSNPN and SVGIG (reference sequence). The CDR3 has 15 residues. In DNA, the CDR3 is TGTGCCTGGAGCCACAAAGGGCTAGCGGGAGGGAGGGGGTTCTTC. This encodes CAWSHKGLAGGRGFF.

The chain links TRBV13 to TRBJ2-3; 7 bases line up with TRBD2. The CDR3 totals 18 residues. The V segment lost 2 bases and the J segment 4 bases; nucleotides outside the gene matches: 15. In germline, CDR1 is PRHDT, CDR2 FYEKMQ (reference sequence). CDR3 DNA sequence: TGTGCCAGCAGCTTATCCCGGGGCGGAGCGGGATTGGCAGATACGCAGTATTTT. Its protein product is CASSLSRGGAGLADTQYF.